This T cell receptor (beta chain) was identified in a study of lymphopenia after photon versus proton radiotherapy. Study results and caveats: Photon-treated patients lost naive T cells and TCR diversity; proton-treated stayed stable.

The table came from immunoSEQ multiplex PCR; TCRdb's copy has only in-frame clones and leaves some out. Here the sample spans 9,500 to 15,000 clones, roughly 90% being singletons. Turning to this clone: Its antigen is not identified.

Specimen: peripheral blood, collected from a patient treated with proton-based radiotherapy. The TCR comes from a man in his 60s with pancreatic cancer.

Here the CDR3 DNA reads TGTGCCAGTAGTATTCGGGGGGCAGGCAATCAGCCCCAGCATTTT. Residues: CASSIRGAGNQPQHF. V and J are TRBV19 and TRBJ1-5, with D possibly TRBD1 on 6 matching bases. CDR3 length: 15 residues. Germline V gene data show CDR1 as LNHDA and CDR2 as SQIVND (reference sequence). Trimming cost V 3 bases and J 2 bases, with 11 bases left between them.